The clone carrying this T cell receptor beta chain was seen a single time. Its target is not known. The data are from a study of T cell responses to AZD1222 COVID-19 vaccine. CDR3 length: 17 residues. V lost 5 bases to trimming and J lost 2 bases, with 19 bases between them. Germline-derived CDR1 and CDR2 are MNHNY and SVGAGI (reference sequence). General study points: In the spike-specific TCR repertoire, nearly half reportedly target unmutated variant regions. At baseline, seropositivity was found in only a handful of AZD1222 recipients.

Using immunoSEQ multiplex PCR, the repertoire was profiled, and TCRdb retains in-frame clones only, with some absent. The sample consists of 30,000 to 35,000 clones, approximately 84% of them appearing once. The sequence derives from an adult who received the AZD1222 COVID-19 vaccine. The chain links TRBV6-6 to TRBJ1-5; the D gene is possibly TRBD1 (5 bases). Sequenced material: peripheral blood, taken 28 days after the second AZD1222 dose. As DNA, the CDR3 is TGTGCCAGCAGTCCCCGTCCCGGCAGGGAGGGCAATCAGCCCCAGCATTTT. It translates to CASSPRPGREGNQPQHF.